The rows below give T cell receptor beta chains drawn from one sample of a study of blood T cell repertoires in COVID-19. The data were produced by immunoSEQ multiplex PCR, yet TCRdb's version contains in-frame clones alone and is incomplete. The top ten hold around 1.4% of the sample, which has under 250,000 clones, 85% to 90% seen once. The sequencing sample was made of peripheral blood. The receptors come from a man aged 80 or over with acute or convalescent COVID-19. Both conserved end residues are part of each CDR3. Each record gives: V gene, CDR3 length, D gene, clone size, J gene, CDR3 protein, CDR3 DNA. D genes are given only for firm matches. The size of a clone is reported for some rows only, either as once, few or many, or as a class for expanded clones.

TRBV3-1/TRBV3-2,15,.,.,TRBJ1-5,CASSQTQGREQPQHF,TGTGCCAGCAGCCAAACACAGGGTCGAGAACAGCCCCAGCATTTT
TRBV5-1,14,TRBD1,.,TRBJ2-7,CASSDPGQTYEQYF,TGCGCCAGCAGCGATCCGGGACAGACCTACGAGCAGTACTTC
TRBV6-2/TRBV6-3,14,TRBD1,.,TRBJ2-5,CASSSSGTVETQYF,TGTGCCAGCAGCTCCTCCGGGACAGTAGAGACCCAGTACTTC
TRBV2,16,TRBD2,.,TRBJ2-3,CASSEGLAGITDTQYF,TGTGCCAGCAGTGAGGGCCTAGCGGGGATCACAGATACGCAGTATTTT
TRBV6-6,15,TRBD1,.,TRBJ2-7,CASSYRDRGAYEQYF,TGTGCCAGCAGTTACAGGGACAGGGGAGCCTACGAGCAGTACTTC
TRBV18,14,.,.,TRBJ1-1,CASSPARQTMGAFF,TGTGCCAGCTCACCGGCACGACAGACGATGGGAGCTTTCTTT
TRBV9,14,TRBD2,.,TRBJ2-1,CASSAGLADNEQFF,TGTGCCAGCAGCGCGGGACTAGCGGACAATGAGCAGTTCTTC
TRBV6-5,16,TRBD1,.,TRBJ1-4,CASSSGQGGLWEKLFF,TGTGCCAGCAGTTCTGGCCAGGGGGGCCTTTGGGAAAAACTGTTTTTT
TRBV24-1,19,TRBD2,.,TRBJ2-3,CATSDYRTSELRMRDTQYF,TGTGCCACCAGTGATTATAGGACTAGCGAACTTAGGATGAGAGATACGCAGTATTTT
TRBV5-8,17,.,.,TRBJ2-7,CASSFSFSDRGLREQYF,TGTGCCAGCAGCTTCTCTTTTTCGGACAGAGGTCTACGGGAGCAGTACTTC
TRBV7-2,14,TRBD1,.,TRBJ1-4,CASSFGTGLEKLFF,TGTGCCAGCAGCTTTGGGACAGGTTTGGAAAAACTGTTTTTT
TRBV7-2,14,TRBD1,.,TRBJ1-5,CASSSRQGEQPQHF,TGTGCCAGCAGCTCCCGACAGGGCGAACAGCCCCAGCATTTT
TRBV24-1,16,.,.,TRBJ2-5,CATSDRDSAKSETQYF,TGTGCCACCAGTGACAGAGACAGCGCAAAATCGGAGACCCAGTACTTC
TRBV7-2,15,.,once,TRBJ2-1,CASSPHESSYNEQFF,TGTGCCAGCAGCCCACATGAAAGCTCCTACAATGAGCAGTTCTTC
TRBV5-1,15,.,.,TRBJ2-6,CASSFDSSGANVLTF,TGCGCCAGCAGCTTCGACAGCTCTGGGGCCAACGTCCTGACTTTC
TRBV6-5,15,.,.,TRBJ1-1,CASSSIQDRHTEAFF,TGTGCCAGCAGTTCTATCCAAGACAGACACACTGAAGCTTTCTTT
TRBV5-1,15,.,.,TRBJ2-3,CASSSNGQSTDTQYF,TGCGCCAGCAGCTCCAATGGGCAGAGCACAGATACGCAGTATTTT
TRBV24-1,16,TRBD2,.,TRBJ2-3,CATSDFPSGLFDTQYF,TGTGCCACCAGTGATTTTCCTAGCGGGCTCTTTGATACGCAGTATTTT
TRBV6-6,16,TRBD2,.,TRBJ2-3,CASSAEIAGGGDTQYF,TGTGCCAGCTCCGCTGAAATAGCGGGAGGGGGAGATACGCAGTATTTT
TRBV24-1,15,TRBD2,.,TRBJ2-1,CATSEYTSGGNEQFF,TGTGCCACCAGTGAATATACTAGCGGGGGAAATGAGCAGTTCTTC
TRBV2,16,TRBD2,once,TRBJ2-3,CASSTGTSGGTDTQYF,TGTGCCAGCAGCACCGGGACTAGCGGGGGCACAGATACGCAGTATTTT
TRBV19,15,TRBD1,.,TRBJ1-1,CASSPGTGGLAEAFF,TGTGCCAGTAGTCCTGGGACAGGGGGCTTGGCTGAAGCTTTCTTT
TRBV5-5,14,.,.,TRBJ2-1,CASSLDYGRDEQFF,TGTGCCAGCAGCCTAGATTACGGGAGAGATGAGCAGTTCTTC
TRBV6-1,15,.,.,TRBJ1-5,CASSDRSGGNQPQHF,TGTGCCAGCAGTGATAGGTCAGGGGGCAATCAGCCCCAGCATTTT
TRBV6-5,15,TRBD1,.,TRBJ2-5,CASSLQTGDGETQYF,TGTGCCAGTTCCCTACAGACAGGGGACGGAGAGACCCAGTACTTC
TRBV29-1,16,TRBD2,.,TRBJ2-3,CSVTPGLAASTDTQYF,TGCAGCGTCACCCCCGGACTAGCGGCAAGCACAGATACGCAGTATTTT
TRBV2,15,TRBD2,.,TRBJ2-7,CASSEWGLPSYEQYF,TGTGCCAGCAGTGAATGGGGACTACCTTCCTACGAGCAGTACTTC
TRBV6-5,12,.,.,TRBJ1-1,CASKVGQTEAFF,TGTGCCAGCAAGGTGGGGCAGACTGAAGCTTTCTTT
TRBV2,15,.,.,TRBJ2-5,CASSLGGTGQETQYF,TGTGCCAGCAGTCTAGGGGGTACGGGGCAAGAGACCCAGTACTTC
TRBV7-2,13,.,.,TRBJ2-5,CASSLAGAPTQYF,TGTGCCAGCAGCTTAGCAGGGGCGCCGACCCAGTACTTC
TRBV19,14,.,.,TRBJ1-5,CASSPQVGDQPQHF,TGTGCCAGTAGTCCACAGGTGGGCGATCAGCCCCAGCATTTT
TRBV27,13,.,.,TRBJ2-5,CASTTGSRETQYF,TGTGCCAGCACAACCGGGTCCCGGGAGACCCAGTACTTC
TRBV28,17,TRBD2,once,TRBJ2-2,CASSLRGLAGVAGELFF,TGTGCCAGCAGTTTACGTGGACTAGCGGGAGTGGCCGGGGAGCTGTTTTTT
TRBV11-2,13,.,once,TRBJ1-3,CASRSVTGNTIYF,TGTGCCAGCCGCTCAGTTACTGGAAACACCATATATTTT
TRBV6-2/TRBV6-3,15,TRBD2,once,TRBJ2-7,CASSSLAGGSYEQYF,TGTGCCAGCAGCTCCCTAGCGGGGGGATCCTACGAGCAGTACTTC
TRBV19,16,TRBD2,.,TRBJ2-1,CASSGLAGDGNNEQFF,TGTGCCAGTTCTGGGCTAGCGGGGGATGGAAACAATGAGCAGTTCTTC
TRBV4-1,14,.,.,TRBJ2-2,CATEAGRNTGELFF,TGCGCCACCGAGGCAGGGCGGAACACCGGGGAGCTGTTTTTT
TRBV19,12,.,once,TRBJ1-5,CASGQGYQPQHF,TGTGCCAGCGGTCAGGGATATCAGCCCCAGCATTTT
TRBV20-1,14,TRBD1,.,TRBJ2-7,CSASSRQGRYEQYF,TGCAGTGCTAGTTCCCGACAGGGGAGGTACGAGCAGTACTTC